The 2 T cell receptor beta chains below were found in one sample sequenced in a study of patients and donors after allogeneic stem cell transplantation (dated by TCRdb to 2019 to 2021). The library was obtained by RT-PCR. TCRdb lists the instrument as NextSeq 550. TCRdb ran its own pipeline on the public reads, namely fastp trimming at Q25 and MiXCR clone calling, and kept in-frame beta chains. Rows are combined by CDR3 protein, so each entry shows the most common genes and DNA. The sample records more than 150,000 distinct CDR3 sequences, 35% to 50% of which are singletons. In total, the top ten clones hold approximately 32% of the sample. The sample consisted of blood, either unsorted or a sorted T cell fraction (not recorded which). These receptors all stem from a human donor who was either an allogeneic HSCT recipient or a stem cell or donor lymphocyte infusion donor (not recorded which). It is not recorded whose cells these are; they may come from a transplant donor.

V gene TRBV9 combines with J gene TRBJ1-3; perhaps TRBD1 as D (5 bases). The length of the CDR3 is 15 residues. The germline CDR1 and CDR2 sequences are SGDLS and YYNGEE. The ends were cut back, 0 bases at V and 0 bases at J, with 7 bases in the middle. CDR3 DNA sequence: TGTGCCAGCAGCGTAGACAGGTCCTCTGGAAACACCATATATTTT. The encoded protein is CASSVDRSSGNTIYF.

V usage is TRBV3-1 and J usage is TRBJ1-5, with a weak D call TRBD1 (6 bases). With 4 bases removed from V and 4 bases from J, the gap between germline ends came to 17 bases. This CDR3 region has 16 residues. Germline V gene data show CDR1 as LGHDT and CDR2 as YNNKEL (reference sequence). CDR3 sequence reads: CASSLSGQRNNQPQHF. CDR3 nucleotides: TGTGCCAGCAGCCTATCTGGACAGAGGAATAATCAGCCCCAGCATTTT.